The 26 T cell receptor beta chains below were found in one sample sequenced in a study of memory B cells and T cells in multiple sclerosis. TCRdb keeps only in-frame clones here, not all; method: immunoSEQ multiplex PCR. The sample comprises some 700 clones, roughly 85% of which are singletons, and less than 15% rests with the top ten. Sample: brain tissue. Receptor source: a human donor with multiple sclerosis.

The V and J genes are TRBV7-9 and TRBJ2-7, with 9 positions matching TRBD1. This CDR3 comprises 15 residues. The V gene end was trimmed by 5 bases and the J gene end by 0 bases; junction bases not matched to a gene: 5. In germline, CDR1 is SEHNR, CDR2 FQNEAQ (reference sequence). The CDR3 DNA reads as TGTGCCAGCAGCCCCGGACAGGGGAACTCCTACGAGCAGTACTTC. It codes for CASSPGQGNSYEQYF.

The chain uses TRBV4-1 and TRBJ2-3; D gene uncertain. The CDR3 is 15 residues long. Trimming took off 1 base at V and 1 base at J, with 9 bases between the two ends. CDR1 and CDR2 from the germline V gene are MGHRA and YSYEKL. CDR3 in DNA: TGCGCCAGCAGCCAAGTCCCACGGGGCACAGATACGCAGTATTTT. Encoded protein: CASSQVPRGTDTQYF.

This chain uses TRBV7-2 with TRBJ2-3; maybe TRBD2 (6 bases). Germline lookup yields CDR1 SGHTA and CDR2 FQGNSA. CDR3 size: 16 residues. V gave up 1 base and J gave up 2 bases, with 13 bases separating them. Here the CDR3 reads CASSLGAGLHTDTQYF. The CDR3 DNA sequence: TGTGCCAGCAGCTTAGGGGCGGGGCTACACACAGATACGCAGTATTTT. Variable domain in full (rest from reference TRBV7-2 and TRBJ2-3): GAGVSQSPSNKVTEKGKDVELRCDPISGHTALYWYRQSLGQGLEFLIYFQGNSAPDKSGLPSDRFSAERTGGSVSTLTIQRTQQEDSAVYLCASSLGAGLHTDTQYFGPGTRLTVL.

CDR3 sequence (DNA): TGTGCCAGTAGTCCCCAGGGTAGGGCGGCTGAAGCTTTCTTT. It yields the protein CASSPQGRAAEAFF. The V gene is TRBV19, the J gene TRBJ1-1; perhaps TRBD1 as D (5 bases). The germline gives CDR1 LNHDA, CDR2 SQIVND (reference sequence). The CDR3 has 14 amino acids. Trimming took off 5 bases at V and 6 bases at J, with 16 bases between the two ends.

The J gene is TRBJ2-7, the V gene TRBV7-6; TRBD2 matches 9 bases. The CDR3 loop spans 18 amino acids. Germline CDR1 is SGHVS and CDR2 is FNYEAQ. V lost 1 base to trimming and J lost 5 bases; unmatched junction nucleotides: 15. Written as DNA, the CDR3 is TGTGCCAGCAGCTTAGGTCGGGGTAGCGGGAGATCAGAAAACGAGCAGTACTTC. Translated, it gives CASSLGRGSGRSENEQYF.

V is TRBV11-2 and J is TRBJ2-7; D is undetermined. Trimming removed 4 bases from V and 3 bases from J, with 4 bases in between. The V gene's germline CDR1 is SGHAT and CDR2 FQNNGV. CDR3 length: 11 residues. The CDR3: CASSWSYEQYF. DNA for the CDR3: TGTGCCAGCAGCTGGAGCTACGAGCAGTACTTC.

This chain connects TRBV6-1 to TRBJ2-3; TRBD2 matches at 10 bases. The CDR3 totals 15 residues. The V gene's germline CDR1 is MNHNS and CDR2 SASEGT. Trimming took 5 bases from V and 5 from J; bases not matched to a gene: 7. The CDR3, as DNA: TGTGCCAGCAGTTCAAGCGGGGGGGCGGTAGATACGCAGTATTTT. Protein product: CASSSSGGAVDTQYF.

This chain joins TRBV6-1 and TRBJ2-7; 11 bases match TRBD1. The V and J ends lost 6 bases and 6 bases, in that order; junction bases with no gene match: 7. The CDR3 consists of 14 residues. In germline, CDR1 is MNHNS, CDR2 SASEGT. The CDR3 DNA reads TGTGCCAGCAGACTCGGGGACAGGGGGTCCGAGCAGTACTTC. This translates into CASRLGDRGSEQYF.

The CDR3 protein is CASSETWDQPQHF. The CDR3 coding sequence is TGTGCCAGCAGCGAGACTTGGGATCAGCCCCAGCATTTT. The V call is TRBV6-1, the J call TRBJ1-5; no definite D call. The germline V and J ends were trimmed by 6 bases and 5 bases, with 11 bases remaining between them. The CDR3 runs 13 residues. Germline V gene sequence: CDR1 MNHNS, CDR2 SASEGT.

The J gene is TRBJ2-3, the V gene TRBV2, with 9 bases identical to TRBD1. The V and J ends lost 7 bases and 7 bases, in that order; junction bases with no gene match: 9. Germline lookup yields CDR1 SNHLY and CDR2 FYNNEI. This CDR3 comprises 14 residues. The CDR3 sequence: CASIVRDRENTQYF. CDR3 bases: TGTGCCAGCATTGTCCGGGACAGGGAAAATACGCAGTATTTT.

The chain uses TRBV5-6 and TRBJ2-7, with 12 bases fitting TRBD1. Trimming removed 3 bases from V and 8 bases from J; junction bases left unmatched: 9. Germline CDR1 SGHDT, CDR2 YYEEEE. CDR3 length equals 15 residues. This CDR3 reads CASSYTGTGGWKQYF. The CDR3 nucleotides are TGTGCCAGCAGCTATACCGGGACAGGGGGCTGGAAGCAGTACTTC.

The chain is built from TRBV6-5 and TRBJ2-5; possibly TRBD2 for D (6 bases). The DNA matches TRBJ2-7 better at its end, which makes the J call doubtful. The CDR3 is made up of 13 amino acids. The germline V gene encodes CDR1 MNHEY and CDR2 SVGAGI. CDR3 in amino acids: CASSNSGSYEQYF. The CDR3, as DNA: TGTGCCAGCAGCAATAGCGGTTCCTACGAGCAGTACTTC.

The chain recombines TRBV18 with TRBJ1-3; no clear D. Germline-derived CDR1 and CDR2 are KGHSH and LQKENI. Between the trimmed V and J ends, which lost 0 bases and 2 bases, there was a span of 8 bases. The CDR3 totals 15 residues. Here the CDR3 DNA reads TGTGCCAGCTCACCACCGTCCTCGGCTGGAAACACCATATATTTT. Encoded protein: CASSPPSSAGNTIYF.

The rearrangement joins TRBV28 to TRBJ1-2; 12 positions agree with TRBD1. Trimming at V came to 6 bases and at J to 7 bases, leaving 6 bases not matched to a gene. The CDR3 length is 14 residues. CDR1 and CDR2 from the germline V gene are MDHEN and SYDVKM. DNA of the CDR3: TGTGCCAGCAGCCCCCGGGACAGGGGGCTTGGCTACACCTTC. Protein: CASSPRDRGLGYTF.

This clone was observed once. The chain joins TRBV25-1 to TRBJ2-7; 7 nucleotides align to TRBD1. There are 11 residues in the CDR3. Germline CDR1 MGHDK, CDR2 SYGVNS. The junction had 3 bases not matched to a gene; V was cut back by 4 bases and J by 9 bases. DNA for the CDR3: TGTGCCAGCAGTGCCAGGGGGTTGCAGTACTTC. Its translation is CASSARGLQYF.

The gene calls are TRBV7-6 and TRBJ2-7, with D unclear. Germline lookup yields CDR1 SGHVS and CDR2 FNYEAQ. The CDR3 runs to 16 residues. Trimming took 1 base from V and 0 from J, leaving 13 bases between them. Written as DNA, the CDR3 is TGTGCCAGCAGCTTAGGTTTCGATCGGAGCTCCTACGAGCAGTACTTC. This gives the protein CASSLGFDRSSYEQYF.

The chain links TRBV9 to TRBJ2-3; 8 bases are a match to TRBD2. V lost 0 bases, J lost 5 bases, and 5 bases stayed unmatched. The germline CDR1 and CDR2 sequences are SGDLS and YYNGEE. The CDR3 runs to 15 residues. CDR3: CASSVDGRALDTQYF. Here the CDR3 DNA reads TGTGCCAGCAGCGTAGACGGGAGGGCCTTAGATACGCAGTATTTT.

This chain links TRBV7-9 with TRBJ2-5, with 7 bases aligning to TRBD1. This CDR3 has 17 amino acids. Trimming took 5 bases from V and 1 from J; bases not matched to a gene: 13. The germline gives CDR1 SEHNR, CDR2 FQNEAQ (reference sequence). The CDR3 loop reads CASSASSQGLIQETQYF. CDR3 nucleotide sequence: TGTGCCAGCAGCGCATCGTCACAGGGGTTAATCCAAGAGACCCAGTACTTC.

This chain uses TRBV6-5 with TRBJ1-1; weak D call: TRBD1 (6 bases). CDR1 and CDR2 from the germline V gene are MNHEY and SVGAGI. V dropped 2 bases and J dropped 7 bases, with 14 bases sitting between them. CDR3 length: 14 residues. The CDR3, as DNA: TGTGCCAGCAGTTACGGGGGACAAGTCGATGAAGCTTTCTTT. This codes for CASSYGGQVDEAFF.

The CDR3 spells CASSSGTGDTQYF. The CDR3 region has the DNA TGTGCCAGCAGCTCCGGCACGGGAGATACGCAGTATTTT. The chain uses TRBV11-3 and TRBJ2-3, with D uncertain. V lost 4 bases to trimming and J lost 5 bases, with 10 bases between them. Germline CDR1 is SGHNT and CDR2 is YENEEA. This CDR3 has 13 amino acids.

There are a few counts of this clone. This chain connects TRBV6-4 to TRBJ2-3; D possibly corresponds to TRBD2 (6 bases). The V and J ends lost 6 bases and 0 bases respectively, with 13 bases between them. The CDR3 has 15 amino acids. Germline-derived CDR1 and CDR2 are MRHNA and SNTAGT. This CDR3 reads CASSWTISSTDTQYF. The CDR3 DNA reads TGTGCCAGCAGCTGGACTATCTCCAGCACAGATACGCAGTATTTT.

The chain is built from TRBV5-1 and TRBJ1-2; D perhaps matches TRBD1 (5 bases). Germline CDR1 and CDR2: SGHRS and YFSETQ. This CDR3 has 14 residues. Between the trimmed V and J ends, which lost 3 bases and 0 bases, there was a span of 9 bases. CDR3 protein: CASSSGFANYGYTF. In nucleotides, the CDR3 is TGCGCCAGCAGCTCAGGGTTTGCTAACTATGGCTACACCTTC.

This chain connects TRBV27 to TRBJ2-7; 10 nucleotides line up with TRBD2. Trimming removed 2 bases from V and 4 bases from J; junction bases left unmatched: 5. The CDR3 loop spans 15 amino acids. CDR1 MNHEY and CDR2 SMNVEV come from the germline V gene (reference sequence). CDR3 in amino acids: CASSLGPAGGYEQYF. The CDR3 DNA sequence: TGTGCCAGCAGTTTAGGGCCAGCGGGAGGGTACGAGCAGTACTTC.

The chain couples TRBV10-1 to TRBJ1-2; D is possibly TRBD1 (5 bases). The CDR3 spans 12 residues. Trimming took off 10 bases at V and 7 bases at J, with 16 bases between the two ends. The germline gives CDR1 WNHNN, CDR2 SYGVQD (reference sequence). CDR3 nucleotides: TGCGCCATCAAGGGAGGGGCAAGTGGCTACACCTTC. This translates into CAIKGGASGYTF.

The rearrangement uses TRBV15 and TRBJ2-1, with 8 positions matching TRBD2. The CDR3 sequence is 15 residues long. Germline loops: CDR1 LNHNV, CDR2 YYDKDF (reference sequence). With V trimmed by 1 base and J by 8 bases, 7 bases remained unmatched. CDR3: CATSRGGTSKDEQFF. In DNA form, the CDR3 reads TGTGCCACCAGCAGAGGAGGGACTAGTAAGGATGAGCAGTTCTTC. Using reference TRBV15 and TRBJ2-1 for the parts outside the CDR3, the full variable domain is DAMVIQNPRYQVTQFGKPVTLSCSQTLNHNVMYWYQQKSSQAPKLLFHYYDKDFNNEADTPDNFQSRRPNTSFCFLDIRSPGLGDTAMYLCATSRGGTSKDEQFFGPGTRLTVL.

The V call is TRBV2, the J call TRBJ2-7, with TRBD1 matching 8 bases. Germline loops: CDR1 SNHLY, CDR2 FYNNEI. J was trimmed by 2 bases and V by 4 bases; bases with no gene match: 10. There are 16 residues in the CDR3. CDR3 amino acids: CASSAQRDRRTYEQYF. CDR3 sequence (DNA): TGTGCCAGCAGTGCCCAAAGGGACAGGCGTACCTACGAGCAGTACTTC.